Below are 32 T cell receptor beta chains sequenced from a single sample in a study of early T cells in non-severe SARS-CoV-2 infection. TCRdb passed the 5' RACE reads through MiXCR, listing each CDR3 protein once. The data contain under 80,000 distinct CDR3 sequences, around 10% of them singletons. The sequenced material came from whole blood. These receptor sequences come from an adult who was a healthcare worker with PCR-confirmed SARS-CoV-2 infection or an uninfected control (not recorded which).

The chain links TRBV7-9 to TRBJ2-4; no reliable D call. Looked up from germline, CDR1 is SEHNR and CDR2 is FQNEAQ (reference sequence). V was clipped by 1 base and J by 3 bases, with 1 base between them. The CDR3 contains 12 residues. For the CDR3, the DNA is TGTGCCAGCAGCTTAGTCAAAAACATTCAGTACTTC. Residues: CASSLVKNIQYF.

This clonotype occurred many times. V is TRBV15 and J is TRBJ2-1; TRBD1 aligns across 9 bases. Looked up from germline, CDR1 is LNHNV and CDR2 is YYDKDF (reference sequence). J lost 7 bases, V lost 1 base, and 5 bases had no gene match. CDR3 length equals 15 residues. CDR3 bases: TGTGCCACCAGCAGAGGGGACAGGGATTTGAATGAGCAGTTCTTC. This encodes CATSRGDRDLNEQFF.

This chain uses TRBV29-1 with TRBJ2-7, with D maybe TRBD2 (6 bases). Per the germline V gene, CDR1 is SQVTM and CDR2 is ANQGSEA. V lost 3 bases and J lost 3, with 15 bases in between. This CDR3 has 14 residues. The CDR3 loop is CSVEWAGMSYEQYF. The CDR3 bases are TGCAGCGTTGAGTGGGCGGGGATGAGCTACGAGCAGTACTTC.

This clonotype showed up many times. The chain recombines TRBV5-1 with TRBJ2-1, with 7 bases identical to TRBD1. Looked up from germline, CDR1 is SGHRS and CDR2 is YFSETQ. V lost 4 bases and J lost 6; bases outside the gene matches: 7. This CDR3 spans 14 amino acids. CDR3 sequence: CASSLTGPRNEQFF. CDR3 DNA sequence: TGCGCCAGCAGCCTGACAGGGCCCCGCAATGAGCAGTTCTTC.

This clonotype was recorded many times. J is TRBJ2-1 and V is TRBV10-3; 10 bases fit TRBD1. This CDR3 comprises 12 residues. V lost 4 bases to trimming and J lost 9 bases; unmatched junction nucleotides: 0. From germline, CDR1 is ENHRY and CDR2 SYGVKD. CDR3 sequence (DNA): TGTGCCATCAGTGGACAGGGGGCTGAGCAGTTCTTC. Its protein product is CAISGQGAEQFF.

This clonotype has a count of ten or more. The chain is built from TRBV5-1 and TRBJ2-5; D perhaps matches TRBD1 (6 bases). CDR1 is SGHRS, CDR2 YFSETQ, per germline. The CDR3 runs to 14 residues. V dropped 0 bases and J dropped 3 bases, with 9 bases sitting between them. CDR3 DNA: TGCGCCAGCAGCTTGGGCAGGACAGAAGAGACCCAGTACTTC. Its translation is CASSLGRTEETQYF.

The chain uses TRBV6-5 and TRBJ2-1; 9 nucleotides match TRBD2. V lost 7 bases, J lost 8 bases, and 6 bases stayed unmatched. Per the germline V gene, CDR1 is MNHEY and CDR2 is SVGAGI. The CDR3 length is 13 residues. CDR3 loop: CASTRGGAHEQFF. Here the CDR3 DNA reads TGTGCCAGCACTCGCGGGGGGGCACATGAGCAGTTCTTC.

In its sample, this clonotype was seen a few times. The chain uses TRBV6-6 and TRBJ2-7, with 11 bases matching TRBD2. J was trimmed by 6 bases and V by 6 bases; bases with no gene match: 7. CDR1 and CDR2 from the germline V gene are MNHNY and SVGAGI (reference sequence). The CDR3 covers 14 residues. The DNA of the CDR3 is TGTGCCAGCAGAAATAGCGGGAGGGTCTCCGAGCAGTACTTC. This sequence encodes CASRNSGRVSEQYF.

This clonotype has ten or more counts. V gene TRBV11-2 combines with J gene TRBJ2-7, with 10 nucleotides matching TRBD1. Germline V CDR1 and CDR2: SGHAT, FQNNGV. This CDR3 is 14 amino acids long. V lost 5 bases to trimming and J lost 7 bases; unmatched junction nucleotides: 8. The CDR3 reads CASSQWDRGAEQYF. The CDR3 bases are TGTGCCAGCAGCCAGTGGGACAGGGGCGCGGAGCAGTACTTC. The variable domain in full, completed from reference TRBV11-2 and TRBJ2-7, reads EAGVAQSPRYKIIEKRQSVAFWCNPISGHATLYWYQQILGQGPKLLIQFQNNGVVDDSQLPKDRFSAERLKGVDSTLKIQPAKLEDSAVYLCASSQWDRGAEQYFGPGTRLTVT.

This chain joins TRBV6-1 and TRBJ1-1; TRBD1 aligns across 8 bases. Germline CDR1 reads MNHNS; CDR2 reads SASEGT. The CDR3 length is 13 residues. With 8 bases clipped from V and 6 bases from J, the junction kept 8 bases outside the gene matches. The CDR3 spells CASLGGRGPEAFF. The CDR3 nucleotides are TGTGCCAGCTTAGGGGGCAGGGGGCCTGAAGCTTTCTTT.

This clonotype was detected a few times. V gene TRBV7-8 combines with J gene TRBJ2-2, with D possibly TRBD1 on 6 matching bases. The CDR3 contains 14 residues. CDR1 is SGHVS and CDR2 is FQNEAQ in the germline V gene. V was trimmed by 5 bases and J by 4 bases, leaving 11 bases between them. The CDR3 DNA is TGTGCCAGCAGCCGAGGACAGTCCACCGGGGAGCTGTTTTTT. Its translation: CASSRGQSTGELFF.

Only a few counts were recorded for this clonotype. The rearrangement joins TRBV7-9 to TRBJ2-4; D is uncertain. V was pared by 5 bases and J by 7 bases, with 12 bases between. Germline V CDR1 and CDR2: SEHNR, FQNEAQ (reference sequence). The CDR3 is 13 amino acids. This CDR3 reads CASSPGPVNIQYF. The CDR3 nucleotides are TGTGCCAGCAGCCCCGGACCGGTGAACATTCAGTACTTC.

The chain carries TRBV7-9 and TRBJ1-2; D ambiguous. Trimming removed 0 bases at V and 6 bases at J, with 8 bases between. The CDR3 is made up of 13 amino acids. Germline V gene lookup returns CDR1 SEHNR and CDR2 FQNEAQ (reference sequence). CDR3 in DNA: TGTGCCAGCAGCTTAGCAAAGAGGGATGGCTACACCTTC. Amino acids: CASSLAKRDGYTF.

This clonotype was seen at least ten times. The CDR3 loop is CASSFKGTGADTQYF. The CDR3 DNA sequence: TGTGCCAGCAGTTTTAAGGGGACAGGGGCAGATACGCAGTATTTT. The V gene is TRBV11-2, the J gene TRBJ2-3; 10 bases line up with TRBD1. The V gene's germline CDR1 is SGHAT and CDR2 FQNNGV. J lost 4 bases, V lost 6 bases, and 7 bases had no gene match. The CDR3 runs to 15 residues.

This clonotype showed up just a few times. The chain carries TRBV7-9 and TRBJ1-5; 8 nucleotides line up with TRBD1. V lost 1 base and J lost 0; bases outside the gene matches: 8. CDR1 and CDR2 (germline): SEHNR, FQNEAQ (reference sequence). The CDR3 runs to 18 residues. The CDR3 DNA reads TGTGCCAGCAGCTTAGTTAGCGGACAGGGTAGTAGCAATCAGCCCCAGCATTTT. This translates into CASSLVSGQGSSNQPQHF. Filled out from reference TRBV7-9 and TRBJ1-5, the complete variable domain reads DTGVSQNPRHKITKRGQNVTFRCDPISEHNRLYWYRQTLGQGPEFLTYFQNEAQLEKSRLLSDRFSAERPKGSFSTLEIQRTEQGDSAMYLCASSLVSGQGSSNQPQHFGDGTRLSIL.

This clonotype showed up many times. The CDR3 loop reads CASSYSTGEAGNTIYF. CDR3 nucleotide sequence: TGTGCCAGCAGTTACTCAACCGGGGAAGCTGGAAACACCATATATTTT. The chain combines TRBV6-5 with TRBJ1-3; no firm D call. Germline V gene data show CDR1 as MNHEY and CDR2 as SVGAGI. The CDR3 totals 16 residues. Trimming removed 0 bases at V and 2 bases at J, with 11 bases between.

This clonotype was detected ten times or more. This chain uses TRBV5-5 with TRBJ1-2; TRBD1 is a possible D gene (5 bases). CDR3 length: 15 residues. Germline V lookup: CDR1 SGHKS, CDR2 YYEKEE (reference sequence). V was trimmed by 3 bases and J by 2 bases, leaving 14 bases between them. The CDR3 sequence: CASSWGREINYGYTF. CDR3 coding DNA: TGTGCCAGCAGCTGGGGACGGGAGATAAACTATGGCTACACCTTC.

The gene calls are TRBV3-1 and TRBJ2-7; TRBD2 matches 9 bases. The CDR3 has 16 residues. Germline V gene sequence: CDR1 LGHDT, CDR2 YNNKEL (reference sequence). V dropped 1 base and J dropped 0; count of bases not matched to a gene: 4. The CDR3 loop reads CASSQVTSGYSYEQYF. The DNA for the CDR3 is TGTGCCAGCAGCCAAGTGACTAGCGGCTACTCCTACGAGCAGTACTTC.

The chain is built from TRBV11-2 and TRBJ2-1; 10 bases fit TRBD2. This CDR3 has 14 residues. V was pared by 8 bases and J by 5 bases, with 6 bases of the junction left unmatched. CDR1 and CDR2 (germline): SGHAT, FQNNGV. The CDR3 DNA is TGTGCCAGCTCTTTAGCGGGAGGTCACAATGAGCAGTTCTTC. It codes for CASSLAGGHNEQFF.

The V call is TRBV9, the J call TRBJ2-7; D might be TRBD2 (6 bases). CDR1 SGDLS and CDR2 YYNGEE come from the germline V gene. With 0 bases removed from V and 6 bases from J, the gap between germline ends came to 16 bases. This CDR3 contains 15 residues. This CDR3 is CASSVGGLGTGEQYF. CDR3 DNA sequence: TGTGCCAGCAGCGTAGGGGGACTCGGGACGGGCGAGCAGTACTTC.

This clonotype showed up many times. This chain connects TRBV7-9 to TRBJ1-1; D remains unclear. Germline assignment: CDR1 SEHNR and CDR2 FQNEAQ (reference sequence). This CDR3 contains 13 residues. V was pared by 3 bases and J by 3 bases, with 8 bases between. In DNA form, the CDR3 reads TGTGCCAGCAGCTTTGTACCGGACACTGAAGCTTTCTTT. Amino acids: CASSFVPDTEAFF.

This clonotype occurred many times. One end of the junction varies from germline; a read error may be responsible. This chain connects TRBV7-7 to TRBJ2-7; 7 nucleotides match TRBD1. Per germline, CDR1 SSHAT and CDR2 FNYEAQ (reference sequence). There are 16 residues in the CDR3. The CDR3 DNA sequence: TGTGCTAGCAGCTTAGCGAAGACAGGGAGCTCCTACGAGCAGTACTTC. This codes for CASSLAKTGSSYEQYF.

This clonotype appeared a few times. This rearrangement joins TRBV24-1 to TRBJ2-3; D is ambiguous. The CDR3 spans 13 residues. Germline V lookup: CDR1 KGHDR, CDR2 SFDVKD. Trimming shortened V by 5 bases and J by 6 bases, and 11 bases separated the two germline ends. CDR3 loop: CATSASEMDTQYF. The CDR3 nucleotides are TGTGCCACCAGTGCGAGCGAAATGGATACGCAGTATTTT.

Many counts were recorded for this clonotype. The chain links TRBV29-1 to TRBJ2-1; 7 positions agree with TRBD1. The ends lost 7 bases at V and 7 bases at J; junction bases unmatched: 1. The CDR3 totals 10 residues. Germline loops: CDR1 SQVTM, CDR2 ANQGSEA. For the CDR3, the DNA is TGCAGCGGGGGACAGAATGAGCAGTTCTTC. The encoded protein is CSGGQNEQFF.

The chain uses TRBV20-1 and TRBJ2-2; 10 nucleotides match TRBD2. J lost 3 bases, V lost 3 bases, and 7 bases had no gene match. Per germline, CDR1 DFQATT and CDR2 SNEGSKA (reference sequence). The CDR3 has 16 residues. The CDR3 DNA sequence: TGCAGTGCTAGGCGGACTAGCGGAATTTACACCGGGGAGCTGTTTTTT. This codes for CSARRTSGIYTGELFF.

This clonotype was seen repeatedly, ten times or more. V is TRBV20-1 and J is TRBJ2-1; D unresolved. This CDR3 is built from 14 residues. Trimming cost V 7 bases and J 2 bases, with 15 bases left between them. Germline V gene sequence: CDR1 DFQATT, CDR2 SNEGSKA (reference sequence). The CDR3 sequence is CSGTSALPYNEQFF. The CDR3 DNA is TGCAGTGGCACGAGCGCCCTCCCCTACAATGAGCAGTTCTTC.

Many counts were recorded for this clonotype. The chain employs TRBV18 and TRBJ2-7, with D possibly matching TRBD2 (5 bases). The CDR3 extends over 15 amino acids. V lost 2 bases, J lost 6 bases, and 17 bases lay in between. From germline, CDR1 is KGHSH and CDR2 LQKENI. This CDR3 is CASSPDKGYRGEQYF. DNA of the CDR3: TGTGCCAGCTCACCAGATAAGGGATATCGGGGCGAGCAGTACTTC.

In DNA form, the CDR3 reads TGTGCCAGCTGCTCTGGACAGGACCCCTACAATGAGCAGTTCTTC. Translated, it gives CASCSGQDPYNEQFF. The gene calls are TRBV3-1 and TRBJ2-1, with 7 bases fitting TRBD1. The trim removed 8 bases at V and 2 bases at J, leaving 9 bases unmatched. The CDR3 extends over 15 amino acids. In germline, CDR1 is LGHDT, CDR2 YNNKEL (reference sequence).

This clonotype showed up many times. The rearrangement uses TRBV9 and TRBJ2-7; D might be TRBD1 (6 bases). The CDR3 spans 14 residues. Germline loops: CDR1 SGDLS, CDR2 YYNGEE. The ends were cut back, 4 bases at V and 3 bases at J, with 14 bases in the middle. The CDR3 region is CASSPRDTYYEQYF. CDR3 sequence (DNA): TGTGCCAGCAGCCCTCGGGACACATACTACGAGCAGTACTTC.

This clonotype showed up many times. The genes are TRBV19 and TRBJ1-5; D is uncertain. The CDR3 is made up of 14 amino acids. The V end was cut by 1 base, the J end by 2 bases, with 6 bases between. Germline V gene sequence: CDR1 LNHDA, CDR2 SQIVND (reference sequence). The chain's CDR3 is CASSIVPGNQPQHF. CDR3 in DNA: TGTGCCAGTAGTATAGTACCAGGCAATCAGCCCCAGCATTTT.

This clonotype was counted only a few times. V usage is TRBV6-5 and J usage is TRBJ1-2; the D gene is possibly TRBD1 (6 bases). The CDR3 consists of 15 residues. Germline CDR1 is MNHEY and CDR2 is SVGAGI. V was cut by 0 bases and J by 4 bases, with 12 bases left in between. CDR3 sequence (DNA): TGTGCCAGCAGTTACTCAGAGACAGGCGCCTATGGCTACACCTTC. This translates into CASSYSETGAYGYTF.

This chain links TRBV29-1 with TRBJ2-2, with D possibly being TRBD2 (6 bases). Germline loops: CDR1 SQVTM, CDR2 ANQGSEA. The CDR3 runs to 12 residues. V gave up 7 bases and J gave up 6 bases, with 12 bases separating them. The CDR3 bases are TGCAGCGCAAGAACGGGGGCCGGGGAGCTGTTTTTT. Residues: CSARTGAGELFF.